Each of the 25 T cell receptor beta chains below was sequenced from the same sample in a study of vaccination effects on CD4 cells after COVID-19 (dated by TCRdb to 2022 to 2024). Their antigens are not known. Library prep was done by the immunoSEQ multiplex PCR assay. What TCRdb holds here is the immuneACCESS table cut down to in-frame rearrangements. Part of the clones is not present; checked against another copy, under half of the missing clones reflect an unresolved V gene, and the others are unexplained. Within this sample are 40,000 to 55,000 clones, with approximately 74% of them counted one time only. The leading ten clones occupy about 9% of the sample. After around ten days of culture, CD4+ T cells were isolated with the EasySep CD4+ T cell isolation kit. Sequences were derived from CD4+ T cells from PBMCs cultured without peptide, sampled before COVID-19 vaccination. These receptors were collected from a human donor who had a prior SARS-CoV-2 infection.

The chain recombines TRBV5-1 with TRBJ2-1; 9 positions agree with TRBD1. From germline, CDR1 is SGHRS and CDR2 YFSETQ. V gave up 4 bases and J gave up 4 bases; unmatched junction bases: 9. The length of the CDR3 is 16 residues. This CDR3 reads CASSKRTGARYNEQFF. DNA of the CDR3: TGCGCCAGCAGCAAGCGGACAGGGGCAAGGTACAATGAGCAGTTCTTC.

This CDR3 is CASSHSGGAYNEQFF. CDR3 in DNA: TGTGCCAGCAGCCATAGCGGGGGGGCCTACAATGAGCAGTTCTTC. This sequence joins TRBV7-2 and TRBJ2-1, with 11 nucleotides matching TRBD2. The CDR3 is 15 amino acids. V dropped 5 bases and J dropped 2; count of bases not matched to a gene: 2. Germline lookup yields CDR1 SGHTA and CDR2 FQGNSA.

CDR3 region: CASSPLARDTEAFF. The CDR3 bases are TGTGCCAGCTCACCACTCGCACGTGACACTGAAGCTTTCTTT. The genes are TRBV18 and TRBJ1-1, with D unresolved. CDR1 KGHSH and CDR2 LQKENI come from the germline V gene. The V gene lost 1 base and the J gene lost 3 bases, with 9 bases spanning the gap. The CDR3 length is 14 residues.

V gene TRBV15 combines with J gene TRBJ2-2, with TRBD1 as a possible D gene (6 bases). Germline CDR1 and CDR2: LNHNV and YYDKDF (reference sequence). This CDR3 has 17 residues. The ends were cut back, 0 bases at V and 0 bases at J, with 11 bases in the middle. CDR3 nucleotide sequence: TGTGCCACCAGCAGAGATTTGGGACACTCGAACACCGGGGAGCTGTTTTTT. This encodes CATSRDLGHSNTGELFF.

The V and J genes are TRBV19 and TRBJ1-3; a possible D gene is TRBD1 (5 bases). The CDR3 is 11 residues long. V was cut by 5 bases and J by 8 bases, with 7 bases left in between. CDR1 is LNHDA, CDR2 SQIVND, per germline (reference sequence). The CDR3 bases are TGTGCCAGTAGTGCGGGGGACACCATATATTTT. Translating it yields CASSAGDTIYF.

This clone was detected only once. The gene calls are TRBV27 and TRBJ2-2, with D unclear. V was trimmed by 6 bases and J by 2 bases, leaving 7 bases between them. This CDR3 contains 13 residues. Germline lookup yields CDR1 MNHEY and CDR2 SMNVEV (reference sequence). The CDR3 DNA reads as TGTGCCAGCAGCCCAAGAAACACCGGGGAGCTGTTTTTT. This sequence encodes CASSPRNTGELFF.

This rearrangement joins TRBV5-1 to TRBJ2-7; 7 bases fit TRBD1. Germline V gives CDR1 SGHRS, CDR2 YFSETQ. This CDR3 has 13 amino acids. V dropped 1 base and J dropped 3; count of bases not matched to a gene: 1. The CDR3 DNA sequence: TGCGCCAGCAGCTTGCCAGGGGGCTACGAGCAGTACTTC. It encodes CASSLPGGYEQYF.

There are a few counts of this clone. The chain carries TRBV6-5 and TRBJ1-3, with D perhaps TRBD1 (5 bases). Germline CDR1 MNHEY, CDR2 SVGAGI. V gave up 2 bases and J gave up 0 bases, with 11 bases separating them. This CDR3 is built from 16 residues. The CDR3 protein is CASSYAGVGSGNTIYF. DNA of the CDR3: TGTGCCAGCAGTTACGCGGGGGTTGGCTCTGGAAACACCATATATTTT.

The CDR3 protein is CASSQDRSETGINQPQHF. CDR3 coding DNA: TGTGCCAGCAGCCAAGATCGATCCGAGACAGGGATCAATCAGCCCCAGCATTTT. The V gene is TRBV14, the J gene TRBJ1-5; TRBD1 aligns across 7 bases. CDR3 length equals 18 residues. In germline, CDR1 is SGHDN, CDR2 FVKESK. The junction had 11 bases not matched to a gene; V was cut back by 0 bases and J by 3 bases.

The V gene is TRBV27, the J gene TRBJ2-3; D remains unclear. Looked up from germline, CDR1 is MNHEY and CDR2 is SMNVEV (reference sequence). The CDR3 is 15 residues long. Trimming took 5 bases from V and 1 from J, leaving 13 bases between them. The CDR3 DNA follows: TGTGCCAGCAGTATTTCCGGGCCACGCACAGATACGCAGTATTTT. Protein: CASSISGPRTDTQYF.

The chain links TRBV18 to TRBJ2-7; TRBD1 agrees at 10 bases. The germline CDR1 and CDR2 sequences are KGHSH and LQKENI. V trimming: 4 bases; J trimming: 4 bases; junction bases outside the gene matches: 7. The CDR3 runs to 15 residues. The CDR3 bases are TGTGCCAGCTCACAGATGACAGGGGGCGGGTACGAGCAGTACTTC. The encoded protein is CASSQMTGGGYEQYF. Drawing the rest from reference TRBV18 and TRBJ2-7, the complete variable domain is NAGVMQNPRHLVRRRGQEARLRCSPMKGHSHVYWYRQLPEEGLKFMVYLQKENIIDESGMPKERFSAEFPKEGPSILRIQQVVRGDSAAYFCASSQMTGGGYEQYFGPGTRLTVT.

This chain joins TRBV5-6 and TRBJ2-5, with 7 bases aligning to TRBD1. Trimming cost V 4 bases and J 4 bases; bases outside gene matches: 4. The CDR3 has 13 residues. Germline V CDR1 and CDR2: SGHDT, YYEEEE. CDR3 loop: CASSINRGETQYF. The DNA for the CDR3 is TGTGCCAGCAGCATAAACAGGGGAGAGACCCAGTACTTC.

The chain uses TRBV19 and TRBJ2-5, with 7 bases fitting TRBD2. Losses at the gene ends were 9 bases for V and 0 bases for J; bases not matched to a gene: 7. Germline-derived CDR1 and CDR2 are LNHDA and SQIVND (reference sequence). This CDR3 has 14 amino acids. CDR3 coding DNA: TGTGCCAGCAAGAGACTAGCAAACCAAGAGACCCAGTACTTC. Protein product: CASKRLANQETQYF. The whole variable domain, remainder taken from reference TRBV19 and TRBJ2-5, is DGGITQSPKYLFRKEGQNVTLSCEQNLNHDAMYWYRQDPGQGLRLIYYSQIVNDFQKGDIAEGYSVSREKKESFPLTVTSAQKNPTAFYLCASKRLANQETQYFGPGTRLLVL.

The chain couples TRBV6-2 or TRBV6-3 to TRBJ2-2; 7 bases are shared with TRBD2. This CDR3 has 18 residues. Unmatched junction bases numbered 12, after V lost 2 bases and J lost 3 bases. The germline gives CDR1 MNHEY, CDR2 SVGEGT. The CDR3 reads CASSYPTWLGGDTGELFF. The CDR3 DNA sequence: TGTGCCAGCAGTTACCCGACCTGGTTGGGAGGGGACACCGGGGAGCTGTTTTTT.

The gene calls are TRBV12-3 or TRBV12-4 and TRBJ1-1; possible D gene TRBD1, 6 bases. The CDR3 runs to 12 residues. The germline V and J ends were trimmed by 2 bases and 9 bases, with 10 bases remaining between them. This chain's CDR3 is CASSLFDRQAFF. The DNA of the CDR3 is TGTGCCAGCAGTTTATTCGACAGGCAAGCTTTCTTT.

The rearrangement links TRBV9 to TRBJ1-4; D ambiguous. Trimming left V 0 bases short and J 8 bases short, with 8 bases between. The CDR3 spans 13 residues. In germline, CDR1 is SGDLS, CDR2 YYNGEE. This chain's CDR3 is CASSVDGREKLFF. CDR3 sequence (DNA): TGTGCCAGCAGCGTAGATGGCAGAGAAAAACTGTTTTTT.

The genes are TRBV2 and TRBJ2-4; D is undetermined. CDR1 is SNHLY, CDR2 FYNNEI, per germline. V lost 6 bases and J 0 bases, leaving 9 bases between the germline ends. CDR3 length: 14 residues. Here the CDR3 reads CASRDTEAKNIQYF. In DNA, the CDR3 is TGTGCCAGCAGAGATACAGAAGCCAAAAACATTCAGTACTTC.

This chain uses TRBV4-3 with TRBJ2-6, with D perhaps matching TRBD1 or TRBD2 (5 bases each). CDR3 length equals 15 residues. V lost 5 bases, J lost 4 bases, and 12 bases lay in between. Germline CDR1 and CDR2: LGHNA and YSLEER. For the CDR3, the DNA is TGCGCCAGCAGCAATGGGGGATCAGGGGCCAACGTCCTGACTTTC. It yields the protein CASSNGGSGANVLTF.

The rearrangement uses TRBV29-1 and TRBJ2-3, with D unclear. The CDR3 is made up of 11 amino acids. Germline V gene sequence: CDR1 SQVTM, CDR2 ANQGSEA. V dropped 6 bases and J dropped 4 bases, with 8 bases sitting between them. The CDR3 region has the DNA TGCAGCGTGCGCCTCGCAGATACGCAGTATTTT. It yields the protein CSVRLADTQYF.

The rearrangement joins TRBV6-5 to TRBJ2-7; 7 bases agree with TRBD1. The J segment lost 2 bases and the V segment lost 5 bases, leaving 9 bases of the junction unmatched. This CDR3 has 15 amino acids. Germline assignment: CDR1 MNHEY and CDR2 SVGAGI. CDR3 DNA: TGTGCCAGCAGTCGCCCGGGACAGAGCACCTACGAGCAGTACTTC. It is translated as CASSRPGQSTYEQYF.

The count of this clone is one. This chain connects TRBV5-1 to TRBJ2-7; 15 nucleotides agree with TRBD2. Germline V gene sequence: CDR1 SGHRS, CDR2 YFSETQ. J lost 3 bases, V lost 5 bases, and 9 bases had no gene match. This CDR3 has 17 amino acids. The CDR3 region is CASRRGLAGGLRYEQYF. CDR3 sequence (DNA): TGCGCCAGCAGAAGGGGACTAGCGGGGGGTCTGCGCTACGAGCAGTACTTC.

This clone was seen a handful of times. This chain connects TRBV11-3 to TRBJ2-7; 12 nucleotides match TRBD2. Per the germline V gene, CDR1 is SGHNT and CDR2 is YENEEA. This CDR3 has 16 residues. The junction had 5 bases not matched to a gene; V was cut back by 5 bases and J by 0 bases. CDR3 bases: TGTGCCAGCAGCCATGGGGGACTAGCGGGCTCCTACGAGCAGTACTTC. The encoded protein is CASSHGGLAGSYEQYF.

As DNA, the CDR3 is TGTGCCAGCAGCGATCCAAAAGGGCTAGCGGGAGTTCATACGCAGTATTTT. It encodes CASSDPKGLAGVHTQYF. The chain recombines TRBV7-2 with TRBJ2-3, with 10 bases aligning to TRBD2. Trimming removed 5 bases from V and 7 bases from J; junction bases left unmatched: 15. CDR1 is SGHTA and CDR2 is FQGNSA in the germline V gene. The CDR3 contains 17 residues.

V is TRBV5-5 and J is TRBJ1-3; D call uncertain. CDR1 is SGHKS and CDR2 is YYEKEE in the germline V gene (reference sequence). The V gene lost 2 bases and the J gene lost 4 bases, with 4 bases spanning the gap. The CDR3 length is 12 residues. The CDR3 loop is CASSFSGNTIYF. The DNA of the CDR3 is TGTGCCAGCAGCTTCTCGGGAAACACCATATATTTT. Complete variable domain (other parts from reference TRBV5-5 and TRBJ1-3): DAGVTQSPTHLIKTRGQQVTLRCSPISGHKSVSWYQQVLGQGPQFIFQYYEKEERGRGNFPDRFSARQFPNYSSELNVNALLLGDSALYLCASSFSGNTIYFGEGSWLTVV.

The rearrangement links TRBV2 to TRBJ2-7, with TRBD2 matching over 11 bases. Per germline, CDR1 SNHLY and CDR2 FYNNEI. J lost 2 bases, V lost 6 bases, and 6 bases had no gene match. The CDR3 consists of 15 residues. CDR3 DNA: TGTGCCAGCAGCGCCCAGGGACTAGCGGCCTACGAGCAGTACTTC. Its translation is CASSAQGLAAYEQYF.